This is a list of T cell receptor beta chains from one sample in a study of vaccination effects on CD4 cells after COVID-19. Which antigens these TCRs recognize remains unknown. TCRdb keeps only in-frame clones here, not all; method: immunoSEQ multiplex PCR. The sample holds 45,000 to 70,000 clones; around three quarters are singletons and the top ten take around 5.5%. Material: CD4+ T cells from PBMCs cultured with HIV peptides, obtained before COVID-19 vaccination. Receptors were obtained from a human donor who had a prior SARS-CoV-2 infection. Each CDR3 is given with its conserved first and last residue. Each record gives: J gene, D gene, clone size, V gene, CDR3 DNA, CDR3 protein. The D gene is left open where the match is weak. The size field is filled for only some rows; it gives once, few, many or a size class.

J: TRBJ1-2; D: -; size: -; V: TRBV2; DNA: TGTGCCAGCAGTGGGCCCGGCGGTGGCTACACCTTC; CDR3: CASSGPGGGYTF
J: TRBJ2-7; D: TRBD2; size: few; V: TRBV7-6; DNA: TGTGCCAGCAGCTTAGCCGGGACTAGCTCGGGCGAGCAGTACTTC; CDR3: CASSLAGTSSGEQYF
J: TRBJ2-5; D: TRBD2; size: -; V: TRBV5-4; DNA: TGTGCCAGCAGCCCAGCGGGAGGTACCGAAGAGACCCAGTACTTC; CDR3: CASSPAGGTEETQYF
J: TRBJ2-1; D: -; size: few; V: TRBV5-1; DNA: TGCGCCAGCAGCTTGGGTGGGGGCCTTAGCTCCTACAATGAGCAGTTCTTC; CDR3: CASSLGGGLSSYNEQFF
J: TRBJ2-3; D: -; size: -; V: TRBV24-1; DNA: TGTGCCACCAGTGATCCGAGGCGAGCAGATACGCAGTATTTT; CDR3: CATSDPRRADTQYF
J: TRBJ2-5; D: TRBD1; size: -; V: TRBV6-5; DNA: TGTGCCAGCAGTCTTGGACAGGGAGAGACCCAGTACTTC; CDR3: CASSLGQGETQYF
J: TRBJ1-5; D: -; size: -; V: TRBV7-8; DNA: TGTGCCAGCAGCTTTTCCAGCAATCAGCCCCAGCATTTT; CDR3: CASSFSSNQPQHF
J: TRBJ2-5; D: -; size: once; V: TRBV6-5; DNA: TGTGCCAGCAGTTACTCAGTAGCGGAAGAGACCCAGTACTTC; CDR3: CASSYSVAEETQYF
J: TRBJ2-2; D: TRBD1; size: -; V: TRBV11-2; DNA: TGTGCCAGCGGCAAAATGGGAACAGGGGGATTGAGGGAGCTGTTTTTT; CDR3: CASGKMGTGGLRELFF
J: TRBJ2-5; D: -; size: -; V: TRBV2; DNA: TGTGCCAGCAGGAGGGGCGGGGGCAAAGAGACCCAGTACTTC; CDR3: CASRRGGGKETQYF
J: TRBJ2-3; D: TRBD2; size: -; V: TRBV7-3; DNA: TGTGCCAGCAGCCCCGGGGGGGCCCCAGATACGCAGTATTTT; CDR3: CASSPGGAPDTQYF
J: TRBJ1-1; D: TRBD1; size: -; V: TRBV19; DNA: TGTGCCAGTAGTATTCATCGACAGGGGGCTGAAGCTTTCTTT; CDR3: CASSIHRQGAEAFF
J: TRBJ1-2; D: -; size: few; V: TRBV18; DNA: TGTGCCAGCTCACCACTGGGAGGGAGCCGTGGCTACACCTTC; CDR3: CASSPLGGSRGYTF
J: TRBJ2-6; D: -; size: once; V: TRBV7-9; DNA: TGTGCCAGCCGAGCCTCAAGGACGGGAGATACCTCTGGGGCCAACGTCCTGACTTTC; CDR3: CASRASRTGDTSGANVLTF
J: TRBJ2-3; D: -; size: -; V: TRBV5-4; DNA: TGTGCCAGCAGCGCGGACAATGGCGGTGGGACAGATACGCAGTATTTT; CDR3: CASSADNGGGTDTQYF
J: TRBJ1-6; D: -; size: -; V: TRBV5-1; DNA: TGCGCCAGCAGCGCGACTCACCCCAGGAATTCACCCCTCCACTTT; CDR3: CASSATHPRNSPLHF
J: TRBJ1-2; D: TRBD1; size: once; V: TRBV2; DNA: TGTGCCAGCAGTTCGCCGGGACAGGGTCTTTGGGGCTACACCTTC; CDR3: CASSSPGQGLWGYTF
J: TRBJ1-2; D: -; size: -; V: TRBV2; DNA: TGTGCCAGCAGTGATGAGGGAAACTATGGCTACACCTTC; CDR3: CASSDEGNYGYTF
J: TRBJ2-5; D: TRBD1; size: once; V: TRBV18; DNA: TGTGCCAGCTCACTATCGACAGGGGGGGAGACCCAGTACTTC; CDR3: CASSLSTGGETQYF
J: TRBJ2-2; D: -; size: few; V: TRBV20-1; DNA: TGCAGTGCTAGTCCCAATTTTAACACCGGGGAGCTGTTTTTT; CDR3: CSASPNFNTGELFF
J: TRBJ2-5; D: TRBD2; size: once; V: TRBV7-3; DNA: TGTGCCAGCAGCCCGGCGCGGGGGGGGATGGAGACCCAGTACTTC; CDR3: CASSPARGGMETQYF
J: TRBJ1-6; D: -; size: few; V: TRBV5-4; DNA: TGTGCCAGCAGCTTGACGACACAAAATTCACCCCTCCACTTT; CDR3: CASSLTTQNSPLHF
J: TRBJ2-5; D: -; size: -; V: TRBV19; DNA: TGTGCCAGTAGTATAGAGGGGGGGGCAGAGACCCAGTACTTC; CDR3: CASSIEGGAETQYF
J: TRBJ1-3; D: -; size: -; V: TRBV6-6; DNA: TGTGCCAGCAGCCAGCTGGCTTTGCTCTCTGGAAACACCATATATTTT; CDR3: CASSQLALLSGNTIYF
J: TRBJ1-3; D: -; size: -; V: TRBV18; DNA: TGTGCCAGCTCATCCGAACAGGGAGCCTCTGGAAACACCATATATTTT; CDR3: CASSSEQGASGNTIYF
J: TRBJ1-4; D: -; size: few; V: TRBV5-4; DNA: TGTGCCAGCAGCCGAGTTGAAGGGGGGGGAAATGAAAAACTGTTTTTT; CDR3: CASSRVEGGGNEKLFF